One and the same sample provided the 28 T cell receptor beta chains below, sequenced in a study of T cells in Graves' hyperthyroidism and ophthalmopathy. RNA transcripts were the template for amplifying TCR beta CDR3 regions. Researchers ran a first-round RT-PCR on the TCR CDR3 using the HTBI primer set. TCRdb re-called the multiplex PCR reads through MiXCR, storing one row per CDR3 protein. The profile shows 750,000 to 950,000 distinct CDR3 sequences, 38% of them singletons. Input material: blood. The receptors stem from a man younger than 30 with Graves' hyperthyroidism.

The genes are TRBV7-9 and TRBJ2-3, with D perhaps being TRBD1 or TRBD2 (5 bases each). The V gene lost 3 bases and the J gene lost 5 bases, with 18 bases spanning the gap. The CDR3 extends over 16 amino acids. Germline assignment: CDR1 SEHNR and CDR2 FQNEAQ (reference sequence). The CDR3 loop reads CASSFGSGLPGDTQYF. CDR3 in DNA: TGTGCCAGCAGCTTCGGGTCGGGGCTCCCCGGAGATACGCAGTATTTT.

The chain combines TRBV6-5 with TRBJ1-4; D may be TRBD1 (5 bases). CDR1 is MNHEY and CDR2 is SVGAGI in the germline V gene. The germline V and J ends were trimmed by 2 bases and 7 bases, with 17 bases remaining between them. The CDR3 has 16 residues. The CDR3 protein is CASSYLQGPGGEKLFF. DNA for the CDR3: TGTGCCAGCAGTTACCTCCAGGGTCCGGGAGGTGAAAAACTGTTTTTT.

At least ten counts were recorded for this clonotype. This sequence joins TRBV20-1 and TRBJ1-2; D is possibly TRBD1 (6 bases). The V and J ends lost 6 bases and 8 bases respectively, with 19 bases between them. Germline assignment: CDR1 DFQATT and CDR2 SNEGSKA (reference sequence). This CDR3 has 13 amino acids. The CDR3 nucleotides read TGCAGTGCAGAGCAACGTGGTACAGGGGGCTACACCTTC. Encoded protein: CSAEQRGTGGYTF.

V is TRBV20-1 and J is TRBJ2-7; 10 nucleotides line up with TRBD2. The V and J ends lost 2 bases and 3 bases, in that order; junction bases with no gene match: 7. The CDR3 covers 15 residues. Germline V lookup: CDR1 DFQATT, CDR2 SNEGSKA (reference sequence). The CDR3 here is CSARPSGRELYEQYF. For the CDR3, the DNA is TGCAGTGCTAGACCCAGCGGGAGGGAACTCTACGAGCAGTACTTC.

This clonotype was seen at least ten times. The rearrangement uses TRBV29-1 and TRBJ1-3; D remains unclear. The CDR3 contains 13 residues. V shed 1 base and J shed 4 bases, with 8 bases lying between them. Germline-derived CDR1 and CDR2 are SQVTM and ANQGSEA. The CDR3 is CSVEVGNGNTIYF. In nucleotides, the CDR3 is TGCAGCGTTGAAGTGGGAAACGGAAACACCATATATTTT.

V usage is TRBV5-1 and J usage is TRBJ2-7, with TRBD1 matching over 9 bases. Trimming removed 4 bases from V and 4 bases from J; junction bases left unmatched: 15. CDR3 size: 17 residues. Germline CDR1 is SGHRS and CDR2 is YFSETQ. The CDR3 spells CASSLGQGPAGSYEQYF. CDR3 DNA: TGCGCCAGCAGCCTGGGACAGGGACCTGCGGGGTCGTACGAGCAGTACTTC.

This chain uses TRBV7-2 with TRBJ1-1; no definite D call. The V end lost 1 base, the J end lost 7 bases, and 10 bases lay between the germline ends. The CDR3 totals 13 residues. The germline V gene has CDR1 SGHTA and CDR2 FQGNSA. CDR3 region: CASSLDPRYEAFF. As DNA, the CDR3 is TGTGCCAGCAGCTTAGATCCGAGGTATGAAGCTTTCTTT.

This clonotype was seen a handful of times. The V call is TRBV9, the J call TRBJ2-7, with 12 bases lining up with TRBD1. V was clipped by 0 bases and J by 5 bases; unmatched bases: 3. The CDR3 length is 15 residues. Looked up from germline, CDR1 is SGDLS and CDR2 is YYNGEE. The CDR3 loop reads CASSVVGTGGDEQYF. The DNA of the CDR3 is TGTGCCAGCAGCGTAGTGGGGACAGGGGGCGACGAGCAGTACTTC.

This sequence joins TRBV4-1 and TRBJ1-4, with D unresolved. The germline V gene encodes CDR1 MGHRA and CDR2 YSYEKL. Trimming shortened V by 4 bases and J by 1 base, and 13 bases separated the two germline ends. The CDR3 extends over 16 amino acids. In nucleotides, the CDR3 is TGCGCCAGCAGCCGACGTCCAGGCAAAACTAATGAAAAACTGTTTTTT. Translation: CASSRRPGKTNEKLFF.

CDR3 region: CASRPGRTTGELFF. The CDR3 coding sequence is TGTGCCAGCAGGCCAGGGAGGACAACCGGGGAGCTGTTTTTT. V usage is TRBV2 and J usage is TRBJ2-2, with D possibly being TRBD2 (6 bases). The V and J ends lost 6 bases and 5 bases respectively, with 13 bases between them. The CDR3 contains 14 residues. The germline gives CDR1 SNHLY, CDR2 FYNNEI.

The rearrangement links TRBV9 to TRBJ2-5; D gene unclear. CDR3 length: 14 residues. V lost 6 bases and J 0 bases, leaving 12 bases between the germline ends. The germline V gene has CDR1 SGDLS and CDR2 YYNGEE. This chain's CDR3 is CASTSPPNQETQYF. The CDR3 DNA reads TGTGCCAGCACCTCCCCACCGAACCAAGAGACCCAGTACTTC.

This chain joins TRBV10-2 and TRBJ2-7, with 12 bases that match TRBD1. Losses at the gene ends were 2 bases for V and 3 bases for J; bases not matched to a gene: 11. The CDR3 spans 18 residues. Germline-derived CDR1 and CDR2 are WSHSY and SAAADI. CDR3 in amino acids: CASSETRDRGQRDYEQYF. The CDR3 DNA sequence: TGCGCCAGCAGTGAGACTCGGGACAGGGGGCAAAGAGACTACGAGCAGTACTTC.

This clonotype was detected many times. The rearrangement joins TRBV29-1 to TRBJ1-2; no definite D call. From germline, CDR1 is SQVTM and CDR2 ANQGSEA. The germline V and J ends were trimmed by 7 bases and 3 bases, with 9 bases remaining between them. This CDR3 has 11 amino acids. The CDR3 reads CSGRWYYGYTF. The CDR3 nucleotides are TGCAGCGGGAGGTGGTACTATGGCTACACCTTC. Complete variable domain (other parts from reference TRBV29-1 and TRBJ1-2): SAVISQKPSRDICQRGTSLTIQCQVDSQVTMMFWYRQQPGQSLTLIATANQGSEATYESGFVIDKFPISRPNLTFSTLTVSNMSPEDSSIYLCSGRWYYGYTFGSGTRLTVV.

This rearrangement joins TRBV12-3 or TRBV12-4 to TRBJ1-1; D uncertain. Trimming removed 8 bases from V and 8 bases from J, with 15 bases in between. The CDR3 covers 12 residues. The CDR3 DNA sequence: TGTGCCAGCCTCTCAGGCGGATTCGAAGCTTTCTTT. Protein sequence: CASLSGGFEAFF.

Details on this clonotype: A much larger clone lies one base from this, so it may be a read error. The chain combines TRBV7-2 with TRBJ2-7; 9 positions agree with TRBD1. This CDR3 spans 13 amino acids. Germline V gene data show CDR1 as SGHTA and CDR2 as FQGNSA. The CDR3 loop reads CASSLVIRDRAQF. The CDR3 DNA is TGTGCCAGCAGCTTAGTGATTCGGGACAGGGCACAGTTC.

This clonotype occurred many times. The rearrangement joins TRBV20-1 to TRBJ2-2, with D perhaps TRBD1 (6 bases). Trimming took 0 bases from V and 6 from J, leaving 11 bases between them. Looked up from germline, CDR1 is DFQATT and CDR2 is SNEGSKA (reference sequence). The CDR3 spans 14 residues. CDR3 amino acids: CSAREKTGPGELFF. CDR3 bases: TGCAGTGCTAGAGAAAAAACAGGGCCCGGGGAGCTGTTTTTT.

This clonotype has just a few counts. The V and J genes are TRBV2 and TRBJ1-5; a possible D gene is TRBD1 (6 bases). The germline CDR1 and CDR2 sequences are SNHLY and FYNNEI. With 4 bases removed from V and 3 bases from J, the gap between germline ends came to 19 bases. The CDR3 extends over 17 amino acids. DNA of the CDR3: TGTGCCAGCAGTGGGGAGGACAGTTGGGGGCTCAATCAGCCCCAGCATTTT. Amino acids: CASSGEDSWGLNQPQHF.

About this clonotype itself: One end of the junction does not line up with germline, which may come from a read error. The rearrangement links TRBV10-3 to TRBJ2-2, with no clear D. Germline V CDR1 and CDR2: ENHRY, SYGVKD. CDR3 length equals 13 residues. The DNA for the CDR3 is TGTGCCAGCAGTTACTCTCCCACCGGGGAGCTGTTTTTT. It is translated as CASSYSPTGELFF.

The sample holds a few counts of this clonotype. V usage is TRBV28 and J usage is TRBJ1-6, with TRBD1 matching 7 bases. The germline V gene has CDR1 MDHEN and CDR2 SYDVKM. The CDR3 has 14 residues. Trimming at V came to 5 bases and at J to 10 bases, leaving 8 bases not matched to a gene. Here the CDR3 DNA reads TGTGCCAGCAGTACACAGGGGAGTGGGTCACCCCTCCACTTT. Amino acids: CASSTQGSGSPLHF.

This clonotype occurred many times. The chain combines TRBV29-1 with TRBJ1-2; 10 nucleotides agree with TRBD1. Germline CDR1 is SQVTM and CDR2 is ANQGSEA. CDR3 size: 14 residues. J lost 2 bases, V lost 4 bases, and 4 bases had no gene match. Here the CDR3 reads CSVAWTGGNYGYTF. The CDR3 DNA is TGCAGCGTTGCTTGGACAGGGGGGAACTATGGCTACACCTTC. Full variable domain (outside the CDR3, taken from reference TRBV29-1 and TRBJ1-2): SAVISQKPSRDICQRGTSLTIQCQVDSQVTMMFWYRQQPGQSLTLIATANQGSEATYESGFVIDKFPISRPNLTFSTLTVSNMSPEDSSIYLCSVAWTGGNYGYTFGSGTRLTVV.

The CDR3 DNA is TGCGCCAGCAGCCTGGAGGGAGCGGGTTCCGGGGAGCTGTTTTTT. Protein: CASSLEGAGSGELFF. This chain links TRBV5-1 with TRBJ2-2; D perhaps matches TRBD2 (6 bases). The CDR3 totals 15 residues. Germline V CDR1 and CDR2: SGHRS, YFSETQ. V dropped 4 bases and J dropped 6 bases, with 16 bases sitting between them. Full variable domain (missing parts from reference TRBV5-1 and TRBJ2-2): KAGVTQTPRYLIKTRGQQVTLSCSPISGHRSVSWYQQTPGQGLQFLFEYFSETQRNKGNFPGRFSGRQFSNSRSEMNVSTLELGDSALYLCASSLEGAGSGELFFGEGSRLTVL.

As concerns this clonotype: A much bigger clone sits one base away, suggesting this may be a read error. The chain links TRBV25-1 to TRBJ2-7; D gene ambiguous. Germline V lookup: CDR1 MGHDK, CDR2 SYGVNS. The CDR3 loop spans 15 amino acids. The chain's CDR3 is CASSEPLAHPYKQYF. In DNA, the CDR3 is TGTGCCAGCAGTGAACCCCTGGCGCACCCCTACAAGCAGTACTTC.

This clonotype appeared a few times. The chain is built from TRBV7-3 and TRBJ2-5; 8 bases align to TRBD1. From germline, CDR1 is SGHTA and CDR2 FQGTGA. The CDR3 runs to 17 residues. V shed 2 bases and J 0 bases; nucleotides not matched to a gene: 8. The CDR3 region has the DNA TGTGCCAGCAGCTTAGGCCTCAGGACAGGGCACCAAGAGACCCAGTACTTC. Amino acids: CASSLGLRTGHQETQYF.

This clonotype has a count of ten or more. This sequence joins TRBV10-3 and TRBJ1-6, with a tentative D call TRBD1 (5 bases). V was trimmed by 8 bases and J by 0 bases, leaving 14 bases between them. Germline CDR1 and CDR2: ENHRY and SYGVKD. The CDR3 runs to 16 residues. As DNA, the CDR3 is TGTGCCATCTCGAATGGGGGAAGCTCCTATAATTCACCCCTCCACTTT. This translates into CAISNGGSSYNSPLHF.

This clonotype was detected many times. The chain employs TRBV29-1 and TRBJ2-7; unclear D gene. The CDR3 consists of 12 residues. The ends were cut back, 4 bases at V and 3 bases at J, with 10 bases in the middle. Germline CDR1 SQVTM, CDR2 ANQGSEA. The CDR3 spells CSVGVSYYEQYF. The CDR3 DNA reads as TGCAGCGTTGGTGTTAGCTACTACGAGCAGTACTTC.

This clonotype showed up just a few times. This chain connects TRBV12-3 or TRBV12-4 to TRBJ1-1; 8 bases align to TRBD1. J gave up 1 base and V 6 bases, and 7 bases lay outside the gene matches. The CDR3 consists of 15 residues. CDR3 amino acids: CASSLTGEGNTEAFF. Here the CDR3 DNA reads TGTGCCAGCAGCTTGACAGGGGAAGGGAACACTGAAGCTTTCTTT.

This clonotype showed up just a few times. The chain has TRBV7-3 and TRBJ1-2; D is perhaps TRBD1 (5 bases). Germline V lookup: CDR1 SGHTA, CDR2 FQGTGA. The CDR3 loop spans 16 amino acids. Trimming stripped 2 bases from V and 1 base from J, with 14 bases between. CDR3 amino acids: CASSLQTGNFNYGYTF. The DNA for the CDR3 is TGTGCCAGCAGCTTACAAACAGGCAATTTTAACTATGGCTACACCTTC.

The chain combines TRBV20-1 with TRBJ1-4; no clear D. The CDR3 loop spans 13 amino acids. Trimming took off 2 bases at V and 5 bases at J, with 9 bases between the two ends. In germline, CDR1 is DFQATT, CDR2 SNEGSKA (reference sequence). Here the CDR3 reads CSARPLENEKLFF. The CDR3 bases are TGCAGTGCTAGACCCTTAGAAAATGAAAAACTGTTTTTT.